The rows below give T cell receptor beta chains drawn from one sample of a study of blood T cell repertoires in COVID-19. Sequenced by immunoSEQ multiplex PCR; TCRdb stores in-frame clones only, minus some. The sample consists of about 160,000 clones, roughly 81% of them appearing once. Sequences were obtained from peripheral blood. The receptors come from a woman aged 50 to 60 with COVID-19, enrolled during active disease. Both conserved end residues are trimmed from each CDR3. A D gene is named only where the DNA matches it firmly.

v_gene	d_gene	CDR3aa
TRBV15	TRBD1	ATSTLRQGASNSPLH
TRBV12-3/TRBV12-4	.	ASSFTGVRIYT
TRBV6-2/TRBV6-3	.	ASSLSGNTQY
TRBV30	TRBD1	ASTGGGYT
TRBV11-2	TRBD1	ASSSSQGTSTEAF
TRBV6-5	TRBD2	ASSYSLAAGNNEQF
TRBV6-6	TRBD1	ASSINRGTSTDTQY
TRBV2	.	ASSPGVSSYNEQF
TRBV2	TRBD1	ASGGQGAGQPQH
TRBV9	TRBD1	ASSAPTGGLNEKLF